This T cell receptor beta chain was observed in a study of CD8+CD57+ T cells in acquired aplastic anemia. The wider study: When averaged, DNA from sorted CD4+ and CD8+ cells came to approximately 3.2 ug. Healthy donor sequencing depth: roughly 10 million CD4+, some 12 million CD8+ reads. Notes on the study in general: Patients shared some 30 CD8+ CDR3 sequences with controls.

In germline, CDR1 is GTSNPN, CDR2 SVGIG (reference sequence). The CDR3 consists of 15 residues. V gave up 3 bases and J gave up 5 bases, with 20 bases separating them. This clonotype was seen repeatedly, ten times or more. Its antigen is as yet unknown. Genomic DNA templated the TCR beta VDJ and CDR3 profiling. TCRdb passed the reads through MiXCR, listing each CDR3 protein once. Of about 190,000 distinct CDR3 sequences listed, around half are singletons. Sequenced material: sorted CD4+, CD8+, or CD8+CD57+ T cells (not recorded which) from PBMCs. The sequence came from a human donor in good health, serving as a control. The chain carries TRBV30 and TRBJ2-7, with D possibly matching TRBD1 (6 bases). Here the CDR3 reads CAWSVLDRFSDEQYF. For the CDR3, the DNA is TGTGCCTGGAGCGTGCTAGACAGGTTTAGTGACGAGCAGTACTTC.